The rows below give T cell receptor beta chains drawn from one sample of a study of T cell changes during pregnancy in multiple sclerosis. Data came from immunoSEQ multiplex PCR; TCRdb stores just in-frame clones and leaves some out. This table holds under 50,000 clones, around 92% found once. Sequenced here: CD8+ T cells from peripheral blood mononuclear cells, sampled before pregnancy. These receptors originate from a female donor with multiple sclerosis, enrolled in a pregnancy study. CDR3s include the opening cysteine and the closing phenylalanine or tryptophan. Each record gives: V gene, D gene, clone size, J gene, CDR3 protein, CDR3 DNA. D genes are given only for firm matches. Some rows have no size entry. The others give once, few or many, or a class for an expanded clone.

v_gene: TRBV28; d_gene: NA; abundance: NA; j_gene: TRBJ1-1; CDR3aa: CASSETDDTEAFF; CDR3nt: TGTGCCAGCAGTGAGACAGACGACACTGAAGCTTTCTTT
v_gene: TRBV7-9; d_gene: NA; abundance: NA; j_gene: TRBJ2-7; CDR3aa: CASSHDSSYEQYF; CDR3nt: TGTGCCAGCAGCCATGACAGCTCCTACGAGCAGTACTTC
v_gene: TRBV2; d_gene: NA; abundance: once; j_gene: TRBJ2-1; CDR3aa: CASSVIWGDEQFF; CDR3nt: TGTGCCAGCAGTGTGATATGGGGCGATGAGCAGTTCTTC
v_gene: TRBV7-2; d_gene: NA; abundance: NA; j_gene: TRBJ2-7; CDR3aa: CASSLYTSSYEQYF; CDR3nt: TGTGCCAGCAGCCTATATACGAGCTCCTACGAGCAGTACTTC
v_gene: TRBV9; d_gene: NA; abundance: NA; j_gene: TRBJ2-7; CDR3aa: CASSPGGYEQYF; CDR3nt: TGTGCCAGCAGCCCAGGGGGGTACGAGCAGTACTTC
v_gene: TRBV12-5; d_gene: TRBD1; abundance: once; j_gene: TRBJ2-2; CDR3aa: CASGLGWGRDRGNTGELFF; CDR3nt: TGTGCTAGTGGTTTGGGCTGGGGAAGAGACAGGGGGAACACCGGGGAGCTGTTTTTT
v_gene: TRBV29-1; d_gene: TRBD1; abundance: NA; j_gene: TRBJ1-1; CDR3aa: CSVETGGADTEAFF; CDR3nt: TGCAGCGTGGAAACAGGGGGCGCCGACACTGAAGCTTTCTTT
v_gene: TRBV13; d_gene: TRBD2; abundance: NA; j_gene: TRBJ2-7; CDR3aa: CASSPRLAASYEQYF; CDR3nt: TGTGCCAGCAGTCCCAGACTAGCGGCATCCTACGAGCAGTACTTC
v_gene: TRBV13; d_gene: TRBD1; abundance: few; j_gene: TRBJ1-6; CDR3aa: CASSLGVTGRNSPLHF; CDR3nt: TGTGCCAGCAGCTTAGGGGTGACAGGGAGGAATTCACCCCTCCACTTT
v_gene: TRBV27; d_gene: TRBD2; abundance: NA; j_gene: TRBJ2-1; CDR3aa: CASTVEASGWGEQFF; CDR3nt: TGTGCCAGCACCGTGGAGGCTAGCGGGTGGGGTGAGCAGTTCTTC
v_gene: TRBV7-8; d_gene: NA; abundance: NA; j_gene: TRBJ1-1; CDR3aa: CASSPSGKGTEAFF; CDR3nt: TGTGCCAGCAGCCCCTCAGGGAAGGGCACTGAAGCTTTCTTT
v_gene: TRBV7-8; d_gene: TRBD1; abundance: NA; j_gene: TRBJ2-4; CDR3aa: CASSSNRGDIQYF; CDR3nt: TGTGCCAGCAGCTCAAACAGGGGTGACATTCAGTACTTC
v_gene: TRBV10-3; d_gene: TRBD1; abundance: NA; j_gene: TRBJ2-1; CDR3aa: CAISEAQGVGEQFF; CDR3nt: TGTGCCATCAGTGAGGCACAGGGGGTTGGCGAGCAGTTCTTC
v_gene: TRBV9; d_gene: NA; abundance: NA; j_gene: TRBJ2-1; CDR3aa: CASSVGRVVDNEQFF; CDR3nt: TGTGCCAGCAGCGTAGGCAGGGTAGTGGACAATGAGCAGTTCTTC
v_gene: TRBV6-5; d_gene: NA; abundance: NA; j_gene: TRBJ1-1; CDR3aa: CASSYSMWGQAEAFF; CDR3nt: TGTGCCAGCAGTTACTCTATGTGGGGGCAGGCTGAAGCTTTCTTT
v_gene: TRBV5-1; d_gene: NA; abundance: few; j_gene: TRBJ2-7; CDR3aa: CASSFGRGYEQYF; CDR3nt: TGCGCCAGCAGCTTTGGGCGGGGCTACGAGCAGTACTTC
v_gene: TRBV28; d_gene: NA; abundance: NA; j_gene: TRBJ2-7; CDR3aa: CASSSPVAVAYEQYF; CDR3nt: TGTGCCAGCAGTTCACCAGTGGCGGTAGCCTACGAGCAGTACTTC
v_gene: TRBV6-1; d_gene: NA; abundance: NA; j_gene: TRBJ1-2; CDR3aa: CASSPAGYGYTF; CDR3nt: TGTGCCAGCAGCCCCGCGGGCTATGGCTACACCTTC
v_gene: TRBV6-1; d_gene: NA; abundance: NA; j_gene: TRBJ1-5; CDR3aa: CASSERTINQPQHF; CDR3nt: TGTGCCAGCAGTGAGAGGACAATCAATCAGCCCCAGCATTTT
v_gene: TRBV28; d_gene: TRBD1; abundance: NA; j_gene: TRBJ1-1; CDR3aa: CASFPDRANTEAFF; CDR3nt: TGTGCCAGCTTTCCGGACAGGGCGAACACTGAAGCTTTCTTT
v_gene: TRBV27; d_gene: TRBD2; abundance: NA; j_gene: TRBJ2-1; CDR3aa: CASSQRGLAGAPEQFF; CDR3nt: TGTGCCAGCAGCCAAAGGGGGTTAGCGGGGGCCCCCGAGCAGTTCTTC
v_gene: TRBV7-8; d_gene: NA; abundance: NA; j_gene: TRBJ1-6; CDR3aa: CASSLKSSPLHF; CDR3nt: TGTGCCAGCAGCTTGAAGAGTTCACCCCTCCACTTT
v_gene: TRBV7-2; d_gene: NA; abundance: NA; j_gene: TRBJ2-3; CDR3aa: CASSPRGWTSDTDTQYF; CDR3nt: TGTGCCAGCAGCCCTAGGGGGTGGACTTCGGACACAGATACGCAGTATTTT
v_gene: TRBV7-9; d_gene: NA; abundance: once; j_gene: TRBJ2-2; CDR3aa: CASSTNRDKGTGELFF; CDR3nt: TGTGCCAGCAGCACAAACCGGGACAAAGGGACCGGGGAGCTGTTTTTT
v_gene: TRBV27; d_gene: TRBD2; abundance: NA; j_gene: TRBJ2-1; CDR3aa: CASARLADTYNEQFF; CDR3nt: TGTGCCAGCGCTCGACTAGCGGACACATACAATGAGCAGTTCTTC
v_gene: TRBV9; d_gene: NA; abundance: NA; j_gene: TRBJ2-3; CDR3aa: CASSLQTSTDTQYF; CDR3nt: TGTGCCAGCAGCCTCCAGACTAGCACAGATACGCAGTATTTT